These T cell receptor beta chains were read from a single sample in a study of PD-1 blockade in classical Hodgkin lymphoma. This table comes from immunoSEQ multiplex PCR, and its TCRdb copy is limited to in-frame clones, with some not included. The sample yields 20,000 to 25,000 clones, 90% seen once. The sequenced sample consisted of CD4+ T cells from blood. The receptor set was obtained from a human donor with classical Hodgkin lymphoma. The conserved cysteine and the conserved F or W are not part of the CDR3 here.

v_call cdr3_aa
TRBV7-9 ASSPYPSGGPRDYEQY
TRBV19 ASSMTGGNQPQH
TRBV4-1 ASRGLAGANTGELF
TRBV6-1 ASSAEAGGNQPQH
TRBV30 AWSGWETQY
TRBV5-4 ASSSGAPSSGNTIY
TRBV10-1 AIKPRDRGFYEQY
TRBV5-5 ASSSQNYEQY
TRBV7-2 ASSPAGRDRGRAKNGYT
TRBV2 AARGRFAGNTIY
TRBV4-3 ASSQEAAAEELF
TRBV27 ASSLKARPGANVLT
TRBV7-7 ASSLTGETEAF
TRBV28 ASSFDRGSYEQY
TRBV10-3 AISEARQGNQPQH
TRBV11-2 ASSSEGVAGEQF
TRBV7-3 ASSYRGETDTQY
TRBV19 ASSPRGLARGDTQY
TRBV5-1 ASSWAETSGARAQY
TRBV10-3 AISETINSNQPQH
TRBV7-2 ASSSGVPYEQY
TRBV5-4 ASSLDRGTRLNTEAF
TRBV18 ASSPGQGAGNEQF
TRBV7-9 ASSLRATGTGGNTIY
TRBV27 ASSPLAGGLTGDTQY
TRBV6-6 ASSWWTGTLNEQY
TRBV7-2 ASSLEPWQPQH
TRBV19 ASSSGLAGPRSYEQY
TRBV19 ASSPRWGLSSYNEQF
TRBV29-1 SVDGQGGSYEQY
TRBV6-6 ASRSAGPTQNIQY
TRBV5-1 ASSFRTGAGELF
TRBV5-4 ASSGSADTQY
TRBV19 ASSIPPGETQY
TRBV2 ASSELGGANGYT
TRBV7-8 ASSLDRQRTEKLF
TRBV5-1 ASSENLAGEAEQY
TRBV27 ASSSWGDGEPEQF
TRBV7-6 ASSSGTGGGNTIY
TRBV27 ASSSRTDPYEQY
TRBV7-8 ASSFSLGDTLDTEAF
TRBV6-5 ASSYRGRNTDTQY
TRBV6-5 ASSSPPLGGGYT
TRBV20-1 SARDTEAF
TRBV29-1 SVGGRMNTEAF
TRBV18 ASSPGTGANTGELF
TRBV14 ASSPENFYGYT
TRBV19 ASSSGGGHANYGYT
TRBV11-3 ASSQQGPPDTQY
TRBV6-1 ASNRGARTEAF
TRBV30 AWRQGGSYEQY
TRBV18 ASSPPERGGSNEQF
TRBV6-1 ASTRQGTEAF
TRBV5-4 ASSFTGGTDTQY
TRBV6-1 ASSEARGGGTDTQY
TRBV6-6 ATRGPAGVETQY
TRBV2 ASSEVDPSNQPQH
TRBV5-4 ASSSPREGNTGELF